Listed below are T cell receptor beta chains from one sample, sequenced in a study of blood T cells in healthy people across ages. TCRdb re-derived calls from the 5' RACE reads in MiXCR, one entry per CDR3 protein. The sample comprises 800,000 or so distinct CDR3 sequences, around 25% of which are singletons, and approximately 4% rests with the top ten. These data were likewise used in another study, on T cells of mothers and their children.

Sequencing was carried out using blood. The receptors originated from a boy between 10 and 17 years old in good health. Each CDR3 is given without its conserved first and last residue. Fields, in order: J gene, V gene, CDR3 protein.

J gene: TRBJ1-1
V gene: TRBV28
CDR3 protein: ASQGTRTEAF

J gene: TRBJ1-5
V gene: TRBV14
CDR3 protein: ASSLPQAGYGNQPQH

J gene: TRBJ2-2
V gene: TRBV5-1
CDR3 protein: ASSYLTSGGAGELF

J gene: TRBJ2-7
V gene: TRBV20-1
CDR3 protein: SVPRDRGPIEQY

J gene: NA
V gene: TRBV12-3/TRBV12-4
CDR3 protein: ASSLLAYSNEQF

J gene: TRBJ1-2
V gene: TRBV7-9
CDR3 protein: ASSSWTEIYGYT

J gene: TRBJ1-2
V gene: TRBV20-1
CDR3 protein: SARAGVLDYGYT

J gene: TRBJ2-1
V gene: TRBV27
CDR3 protein: ASSVGLAGDNEQF

J gene: TRBJ1-1
V gene: TRBV7-2
CDR3 protein: ASSLGLRNTEAF

J gene: TRBJ2-1
V gene: TRBV11-3
CDR3 protein: ASSPSGTHPYNEQF

J gene: NA
V gene: TRBV6-2/TRBV6-3
CDR3 protein: ASSYSRRDTYEQY

J gene: TRBJ2-7
V gene: TRBV28
CDR3 protein: ASSLAGGLRYEQY

J gene: TRBJ2-5
V gene: TRBV29-1
CDR3 protein: SVETGLAPRGETQY

J gene: TRBJ1-4
V gene: TRBV27
CDR3 protein: ASSLNRDDEKLF

J gene: TRBJ2-7
V gene: TRBV4-1
CDR3 protein: ASSQEGTGLYEQY

J gene: TRBJ2-2
V gene: TRBV7-2
CDR3 protein: ASNAGGLNTGELF

J gene: TRBJ1-1
V gene: TRBV5-1
CDR3 protein: ASSVQVMGTEAF

J gene: TRBJ2-7
V gene: TRBV4-1
CDR3 protein: ASSQQMASSYEQY

J gene: TRBJ2-5
V gene: TRBV7-2
CDR3 protein: ASSRYHLYQETQY

J gene: TRBJ1-4
V gene: TRBV15
CDR3 protein: ATSRDRQGQKLF

J gene: NA
V gene: TRBV7-9
CDR3 protein: ASSLEGGVYEQY

J gene: TRBJ2-5
V gene: TRBV7-9
CDR3 protein: ASSSRDRGVRETQY

J gene: TRBJ1-1
V gene: TRBV6-2/TRBV6-3
CDR3 protein: ASTLGRINTEAF

J gene: TRBJ2-1
V gene: TRBV27
CDR3 protein: ASSLSGGAPAYNEQF

J gene: TRBJ1-2
V gene: TRBV7-9
CDR3 protein: ASSSLTGEGTNYGYT

J gene: NA
V gene: TRBV4-3
CDR3 protein: ASSQDRTVLYEQY

J gene: TRBJ2-6
V gene: TRBV28
CDR3 protein: ASSTGGAQGANVLT

J gene: TRBJ1-5
V gene: TRBV6-2/TRBV6-3
CDR3 protein: ASSQQASSQPQH

J gene: TRBJ2-1
V gene: TRBV3-1
CDR3 protein: ASSPPLAGGPENEQF

J gene: TRBJ2-1
V gene: TRBV5-1
CDR3 protein: ASSPPTSGIGHEQF

J gene: NA
V gene: TRBV5-6
CDR3 protein: ASSPPSDYEQY

J gene: TRBJ1-1
V gene: TRBV20-1
CDR3 protein: SALPGTDLVEAF

J gene: TRBJ2-1
V gene: TRBV7-9
CDR3 protein: ASSFSAGQGADNEQF